Below are 30 T cell receptor beta chains sequenced from a single sample in a study of cytomegalovirus exposure and HLA in healthy donors. Primers: 60 Vbeta forward and 13 Jbeta reverse. Assay used: immunoSEQ multiplex PCR; TCRdb lists only in-frame clones, some missing. The sample includes under 200,000 clones, about 12% of them seen just once. The source material was PBMCs. The origin of the receptors is a middle-aged man in good health and CMV-seropositive.

This clone was seen more than once but under ten times. V and J are TRBV13 and TRBJ2-2; 8 bases match TRBD2. The V and J ends lost 7 bases and 1 base, in that order; junction bases with no gene match: 8. Germline CDR1 is PRHDT and CDR2 is FYEKMQ (reference sequence). This CDR3 has 16 amino acids. The CDR3 is CASIGSGGLNTGELFF. The CDR3 region has the DNA TGTGCCAGCATCGGCAGCGGGGGACTGAACACCGGGGAGCTGTTTTTT.

This clone was seen more than once but under ten times. The chain combines TRBV27 with TRBJ1-5; 7 bases are shared with TRBD1. The CDR3 spans 14 residues. The V and J ends lost 2 bases and 4 bases, in that order; junction bases with no gene match: 2. Germline CDR1 and CDR2: MNHEY and SMNVEV (reference sequence). The CDR3 bases are TGTGCCAGCAGTTTAGAACAGGGGAATCAGCCCCAGCATTTT. Protein sequence: CASSLEQGNQPQHF.

This clone was recorded a few times. The chain recombines TRBV11-2 with TRBJ2-6; D call uncertain. The CDR3 extends over 13 amino acids. V was trimmed by 6 bases and J by 4 bases, leaving 7 bases between them. The germline V gene encodes CDR1 SGHAT and CDR2 FQNNGV. The CDR3 bases are TGTGCCAGCAGTCAGACAGGGGCCAACGTCCTGACTTTC. This sequence encodes CASSQTGANVLTF. The variable domain in full, with the rest retrieved from reference TRBV11-2 and TRBJ2-6, is EAGVAQSPRYKIIEKRQSVAFWCNPISGHATLYWYQQILGQGPKLLIQFQNNGVVDDSQLPKDRFSAERLKGVDSTLKIQPAKLEDSAVYLCASSQTGANVLTFGAGSRLTVL.

The V gene is TRBV5-1, the J gene TRBJ2-2; TRBD2 is a possible D gene (6 bases). CDR1 and CDR2 (germline): SGHRS, YFSETQ. With 0 bases removed from V and 5 bases from J, the gap between germline ends came to 14 bases. This CDR3 comprises 16 residues. As DNA, the CDR3 is TGCGCCAGCAGCTTGGCCCAGCAGGGAGGAACCGGGGAGCTGTTTTTT. It translates to CASSLAQQGGTGELFF.

The rearrangement joins TRBV5-1 to TRBJ2-7; TRBD2 matches at 13 bases. The DNA end favors TRBJ2-5, so the J call may be wrong. CDR1 is SGHRS and CDR2 is YFSETQ in the germline V gene. This CDR3 has 15 amino acids. Here the CDR3 DNA reads TGCGCCAGCAGTGCGACTAGCGGGGGGCCGGAGACCCAGTACTTC. Translating gives CASSATSGGPETQYF.

In its sample, this clone was seen a few times. The V and J genes are TRBV9 and TRBJ1-1, with D possibly TRBD1 on 5 matching bases. The germline V gene has CDR1 SGDLS and CDR2 YYNGEE. V was clipped by 2 bases and J by 2 bases, with 10 bases between them. The CDR3 is 14 amino acids. Here the CDR3 reads CASSVRQQNTEAFF. The CDR3 DNA follows: TGTGCCAGCAGCGTTCGACAGCAAAACACTGAAGCTTTCTTT.

In this sample, this clone turned up a few times. The V call is TRBV29-1, the J call TRBJ1-5; D uncertain. Trimming removed 4 bases from V and 0 bases from J, with 7 bases in between. The CDR3 length is 13 residues. Germline V gene sequence: CDR1 SQVTM, CDR2 ANQGSEA. Written as DNA, the CDR3 is TGCAGCGTTGGCGGAGGTAGCAATCAGCCCCAGCATTTT. Translation: CSVGGGSNQPQHF.

The V and J genes are TRBV29-1 and TRBJ2-5; D gene uncertain. This CDR3 has 15 residues. CDR1 is SQVTM, CDR2 ANQGSEA, per germline. The V gene lost 5 bases and the J gene lost 5 bases, with 21 bases spanning the gap. This CDR3 is CSVILLDGSGETQYF. Written as DNA, the CDR3 is TGCAGCGTTATCCTCCTTGACGGGTCCGGGGAGACCCAGTACTTC.

This clone occurred a few times. The J gene is TRBJ1-1, the V gene TRBV30; D is possibly TRBD1 (6 bases). The V end lost 3 bases, the J end lost 0 bases, and 14 bases lay between the germline ends. This CDR3 comprises 15 residues. Per the germline V gene, CDR1 is GTSNPN and CDR2 is SVGIG (reference sequence). The CDR3 sequence: CAWSEITGLNTEAFF. CDR3 DNA sequence: TGTGCCTGGAGCGAAATTACAGGGTTGAACACTGAAGCTTTCTTT. Based on the CDR3 plus reference TRBV30 and TRBJ1-1, the full variable domain is SQTIHQWPATLVQPVGSPLSLECTVEGTSNPNLYWYRQAAGRGLQLLFYSVGIGQISSEVPQNLSASRPQDRQFILSSKKLLLSDSGFYLCAWSEITGLNTEAFFGQGTRLTVV.

This clone was observed a single time. The chain is built from TRBV7-8 and TRBJ2-5; D remains ambiguous. The CDR3 contains 12 residues. Trimming removed 0 bases at V and 5 bases at J, with 4 bases between. CDR1 and CDR2 (germline): SGHVS, FQNEAQ. The CDR3 region is CASSLAQETQYF. As DNA, the CDR3 is TGTGCCAGCAGCTTAGCGCAGGAGACCCAGTACTTC.

The chain employs TRBV13 and TRBJ1-4; 8 bases map to TRBD1. V dropped 5 bases and J dropped 5; count of bases not matched to a gene: 10. Germline V gives CDR1 PRHDT, CDR2 FYEKMQ (reference sequence). The CDR3 extends over 16 amino acids. CDR3 sequence: CASSPRTGYENEKLFF. In DNA form, the CDR3 reads TGTGCCAGCAGCCCCCGGACAGGGTATGAAAATGAAAAACTGTTTTTT. The entire variable domain, with the rest obtained from reference TRBV13 and TRBJ1-4, is as follows: AAGVIQSPRHLIKEKRETATLKCYPIPRHDTVYWYQQGPGQDPQFLISFYEKMQSDKGSIPDRFSAQQFSDYHSELNMSSLELGDSALYFCASSPRTGYENEKLFFGSGTQLSVL.

This clone showed up just a few times. J is TRBJ2-7 and V is TRBV7-9; 11 bases match TRBD1. J gave up 1 base and V 2 bases, and 4 bases lay outside the gene matches. This CDR3 comprises 16 residues. Germline CDR1 SEHNR, CDR2 FQNEAQ (reference sequence). For the CDR3, the DNA is TGTGCCAGCAGCTTACCGGGACAGGGGGTTTCCTACGAGCAGTACTTC. It specifies CASSLPGQGVSYEQYF.

The chain links TRBV4-3 to TRBJ2-5; TRBD1 matches 8 bases. Trimming cost V 1 base and J 1 base; bases outside gene matches: 5. The CDR3 runs 16 residues. Germline V CDR1 and CDR2: LGHNA, YSLEER. This chain's CDR3 is CASSQVETGAQETQYF. DNA of the CDR3: TGCGCCAGCAGCCAAGTTGAGACAGGGGCCCAAGAGACCCAGTACTTC.

This sequence joins TRBV19 and TRBJ1-2; D gene unclear. From germline, CDR1 is LNHDA and CDR2 SQIVND (reference sequence). Trimming pared 6 bases from V and 2 bases from J, leaving 16 bases between. The CDR3 is 15 amino acids. The CDR3 sequence is CASSPGGPRNYGYTF. Here the CDR3 DNA reads TGTGCCAGTAGCCCCGGAGGGCCTAGAAACTATGGCTACACCTTC.

J is TRBJ1-1 and V is TRBV15; maybe TRBD1 (5 bases). V lost 4 bases, J lost 10 bases, and 16 bases lay in between. Germline CDR1 LNHNV, CDR2 YYDKDF (reference sequence). The CDR3 contains 13 residues. The CDR3 here is CATSTRRGSVAFF. DNA for the CDR3: TGTGCCACCAGCACCCGTAGGGGTTCAGTAGCTTTCTTT.

CDR3: CASSRMDKQPQHF. CDR3 DNA sequence: TGTGCCAGCAGCCGTATGGACAAACAGCCCCAGCATTTT. The chain is built from TRBV5-5 and TRBJ1-5; tentative D call: TRBD1 (5 bases). This CDR3 is 13 amino acids long. Germline assignment: CDR1 SGHKS and CDR2 YYEKEE (reference sequence). Trimming left V 4 bases short and J 7 bases short, with 12 bases between.

This clone was counted a few times. The chain links TRBV19 to TRBJ2-1, with 16 bases lining up with TRBD2. The J segment lost 12 bases and the V segment lost 4 bases, leaving 9 bases of the junction unmatched. This CDR3 is built from 16 residues. CDR1 is LNHDA, CDR2 SQIVND, per germline (reference sequence). The CDR3 nucleotides read TGTGCCAGTAGTACAGTGGGGACTAGCGGGGGGGTATCGCAGTTCTTC. Translation gives CASSTVGTSGGVSQFF.

This clone was seen more than once but under ten times. V usage is TRBV7-9 and J usage is TRBJ1-4; D is perhaps TRBD1 (5 bases). Per germline, CDR1 SEHNR and CDR2 FQNEAQ (reference sequence). The CDR3 loop spans 14 amino acids. Trimming shortened V by 0 bases and J by 7 bases, and 9 bases separated the two germline ends. The CDR3 DNA follows: TGTGCCAGCAGCTTAGCGGGGGGGGTTGAAAAACTGTTTTTT. Encoded protein: CASSLAGGVEKLFF.

This clone appeared many times. The J gene is TRBJ1-1, the V gene TRBV2; possible D gene TRBD1, 6 bases. Germline assignment: CDR1 SNHLY and CDR2 FYNNEI. Trimming took 2 bases from V and 0 from J, leaving 10 bases between them. The CDR3 length is 15 residues. DNA of the CDR3: TGTGCCAGCAGTGAAAACAGGGCTATGAACACTGAAGCTTTCTTT. This gives the protein CASSENRAMNTEAFF.

About this clone: This specimen includes other DNA sequences encoding the same CDR3. The V call is TRBV7-9, the J call TRBJ1-2; D might be TRBD1 (5 bases). Trimming shortened V by 5 bases and J by 5 bases, and 9 bases separated the two germline ends. The CDR3 consists of 12 residues. Per germline, CDR1 SEHNR and CDR2 FQNEAQ (reference sequence). The DNA for the CDR3 is TGTGCCAGCAGCCTCCCAGGGTATGGCTACACCTTC. It specifies CASSLPGYGYTF. The whole variable domain, filled in from reference TRBV7-9 and TRBJ1-2, reads DTGVSQNPRHKITKRGQNVTFRCDPISEHNRLYWYRQTLGQGPEFLTYFQNEAQLEKSRLLSDRFSAERPKGSFSTLEIQRTEQGDSAMYLCASSLPGYGYTFGSGTRLTVV.

The table lists this clone with a few counts. The chain recombines TRBV5-1 with TRBJ1-6, with TRBD1 as a possible D gene (6 bases). Trimming pared 4 bases from V and 7 bases from J, leaving 12 bases between. Germline CDR1 is SGHRS and CDR2 is YFSETQ. This CDR3 comprises 14 residues. CDR3 in DNA: TGCGCCAGCAGCCCCCGGGACACCAATTCACCCCTCCACTTT. This codes for CASSPRDTNSPLHF.

This clone was observed a single time. The rearrangement uses TRBV27 and TRBJ1-1; no firm D call. Trimming left V 7 bases short and J 0 bases short, with 18 bases between. Per the germline V gene, CDR1 is MNHEY and CDR2 is SMNVEV (reference sequence). The CDR3 covers 16 residues. The CDR3 loop reads CASTLRADGVNTEAFF. In DNA form, the CDR3 reads TGTGCCAGCACCCTACGGGCGGACGGGGTGAACACTGAAGCTTTCTTT.

The chain uses TRBV4-2 and TRBJ1-6; D uncertain. Per germline, CDR1 LGHNA and CDR2 YNFKEQ. Trimming left V 5 bases short and J 8 bases short, with 10 bases between. The CDR3 contains 13 residues. DNA of the CDR3: TGTGCCAGCAGCAATTACGAGGATTCACCCCTCCACTTT. This translates into CASSNYEDSPLHF.

In its sample, this clone was seen a few times. The V call is TRBV5-4, the J call TRBJ2-2; the match to TRBD1 covers 7 bases. Germline V gene sequence: CDR1 SGHNT, CDR2 YYREEE (reference sequence). The CDR3 loop spans 16 amino acids. With 4 bases clipped from V and 0 bases from J, the junction kept 6 bases outside the gene matches. Here the CDR3 reads CASSARTGANTGELFF. The CDR3 coding sequence is TGTGCCAGCAGCGCGAGGACAGGAGCGAACACCGGGGAGCTGTTTTTT.

This clone was counted between two and nine times. The chain carries TRBV4-3 and TRBJ1-1; D is unresolved. The ends were cut back, 4 bases at V and 7 bases at J, with 16 bases in the middle. The CDR3 length is 14 residues. Germline V gives CDR1 LGHNA, CDR2 YSLEER. This CDR3 is CASSPGIGLIEAFF. The CDR3 nucleotides read TGCGCCAGCAGCCCGGGGATTGGTCTCATTGAAGCTTTCTTT.

The chain couples TRBV2 to TRBJ1-2; TRBD1 agrees at 8 bases. Germline V gene sequence: CDR1 SNHLY, CDR2 FYNNEI. Trimming removed 4 bases from V and 8 bases from J; junction bases left unmatched: 9. The CDR3 extends over 14 amino acids. The CDR3 DNA sequence: TGTGCCAGCAGTGCACAGGGGGTCGGCTACGGCTACACCTTC. Translating it yields CASSAQGVGYGYTF.

The chain is built from TRBV4-1 and TRBJ1-6, with D perhaps matching TRBD1 (5 bases). CDR1 is MGHRA, CDR2 YSYEKL, per germline. CDR3 length: 15 amino acids. V was cut by 4 bases and J by 5 bases, with 12 bases left in between. CDR3 nucleotide sequence: TGCGCCAGCAGCCGCCTGACAGAGAATAATTCACCCCTCCACTTT. It is translated as CASSRLTENNSPLHF.

This rearrangement joins TRBV11-1 to TRBJ2-1, with D maybe TRBD2 (5 bases). This CDR3 region has 11 residues. Germline values: CDR1 SGHAT, CDR2 FQDESV (reference sequence). The germline V and J ends were trimmed by 6 bases and 5 bases, with 5 bases remaining between them. CDR3 loop: CASRLDNEQFF. CDR3 coding DNA: TGTGCCAGCAGACTAGACAATGAGCAGTTCTTC.

This chain connects TRBV4-1 to TRBJ2-5, with D tentatively TRBD2 (5 bases). Germline V gene data show CDR1 as MGHRA and CDR2 as YSYEKL. This CDR3 region has 14 residues. Trimming took off 1 base at V and 2 bases at J, with 8 bases between the two ends. CDR3 protein: CASSQAGIQETQYF. The DNA of the CDR3 is TGCGCCAGCAGCCAAGCGGGGATACAAGAGACCCAGTACTTC.

The chain links TRBV9 to TRBJ2-3; TRBD2 matches 8 bases. V shed 1 base and J 0 bases; nucleotides not matched to a gene: 13. Germline-derived CDR1 and CDR2 are SGDLS and YYNGEE. There are 19 residues in the CDR3. CDR3 loop: CASSVTRAGDTPSTDTQYF. In DNA form, the CDR3 reads TGTGCCAGCAGCGTAACACGAGCGGGGGATACCCCTAGCACAGATACGCAGTATTTT.